The clone carrying this TCR beta chain was recorded a few times. Participants spanned ages about 18 to 90 years and resided in about 25 US areas. The source of the sample is a study of blood T cell repertoires in COVID-19. At the level of the study: From T cells, B-cell-depleted T cells, or PBMCs came the material, which was cDNA or gDNA.

Profiled with immunoSEQ multiplex PCR; TCRdb holds only in-frame clones, not every one. The sample lists over 150,000 clones; around 84% were seen once. The sequence came from a man between 50 and 59 years old who had recovered from COVID-19. Sequencing was done on a sample of PBMCs or T cells enriched from blood (not recorded which).

Here the CDR3 reads CASSSGQHQPQHF. For the CDR3, the DNA is TGTGCCAGCAGCTCGGGACAGCATCAGCCCCAGCATTTT. This chain links TRBV7-8 with TRBJ1-5; 7 bases agree with TRBD1. The CDR3 runs to 13 residues. Per the germline V gene, CDR1 is SGHVS and CDR2 is FQNEAQ. With V trimmed by 4 bases and J by 5 bases, 2 bases remained unmatched.